Below, 3 T cell receptor beta chains from the same sample are listed, as sequenced in a study of metastatic and nonmetastatic thyroid tumors (dated by TCRdb to the early 2020s). Before undergoing thyroid surgery, none of the patients had been given any kind of treatment. The library was produced with PCR. Sequencing was performed on an Illumina HiSeq 4000. TCRdb cleaned the public reads at Q25 with fastp, built clones with MiXCR and kept in-frame beta chains. The sample table lists thousands of clones, 22% of them with a count of one. About 7.9% of the sample is in the top ten clones. The sequencing input was tumor tissue. The origin of the receptors is a female donor with papillary thyroid cancer or a benign thyroid nodule (not recorded which). Some clones in this sample may be carry-over from other donors' samples.

The CDR3 sequence: CASSWGQANTEAFF. The DNA of the CDR3 is TGTGCCAGCAGTTGGGGACAGGCGAACACTGAAGCTTTCTTT. The rearrangement joins TRBV6-1 to TRBJ1-1; TRBD1 aligns across 8 bases. With V trimmed by 5 bases and J by 1 base, 3 bases remained unmatched. Germline lookup yields CDR1 MNHNS and CDR2 SASEGT. This CDR3 region has 14 residues.

This clone was seen more than once but under ten times. CDR3 DNA: TGTGCCAGCAGTCCACGCCCGGACAGTAATTCGAGGCAGTACTTC. It is translated as CASSPRPDSNSRQYF. V usage is TRBV27 and J usage is TRBJ2-7; maybe TRBD1 (6 bases). Trimming stripped 5 bases from V and 9 bases from J, with 23 bases between. Germline V CDR1 and CDR2: MNHEY, SMNVEV (reference sequence). This CDR3 is built from 15 residues.

This clone was found a few times. Compared with germline, one end of the junction differs, possibly owing to a read error. The chain recombines TRBV10-3 with TRBJ1-2, with D perhaps matching TRBD1 (5 bases). The CDR3 runs 13 residues. Germline values: CDR1 ENHRY, CDR2 SYGVKD. The CDR3 region is CAIRGRTAYGYTF. The DNA for the CDR3 is TGTGCCATCAGGGGACGTACCGCCTATGGCTACACCTTT.